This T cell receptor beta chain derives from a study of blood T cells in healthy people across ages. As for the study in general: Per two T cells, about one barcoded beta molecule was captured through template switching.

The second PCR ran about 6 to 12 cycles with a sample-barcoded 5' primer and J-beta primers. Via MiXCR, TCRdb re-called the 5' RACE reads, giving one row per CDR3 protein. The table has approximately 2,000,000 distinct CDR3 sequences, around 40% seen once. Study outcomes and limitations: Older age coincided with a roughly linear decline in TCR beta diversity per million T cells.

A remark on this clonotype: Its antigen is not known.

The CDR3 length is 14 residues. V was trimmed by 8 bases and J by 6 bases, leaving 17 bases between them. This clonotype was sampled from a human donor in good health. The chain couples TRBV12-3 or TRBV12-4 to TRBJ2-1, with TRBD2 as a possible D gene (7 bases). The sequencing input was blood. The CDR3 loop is CASAFMGGANEQFF. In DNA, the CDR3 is TGTGCCAGCGCTTTTATGGGGGGGGCCAATGAGCAGTTCTTC.